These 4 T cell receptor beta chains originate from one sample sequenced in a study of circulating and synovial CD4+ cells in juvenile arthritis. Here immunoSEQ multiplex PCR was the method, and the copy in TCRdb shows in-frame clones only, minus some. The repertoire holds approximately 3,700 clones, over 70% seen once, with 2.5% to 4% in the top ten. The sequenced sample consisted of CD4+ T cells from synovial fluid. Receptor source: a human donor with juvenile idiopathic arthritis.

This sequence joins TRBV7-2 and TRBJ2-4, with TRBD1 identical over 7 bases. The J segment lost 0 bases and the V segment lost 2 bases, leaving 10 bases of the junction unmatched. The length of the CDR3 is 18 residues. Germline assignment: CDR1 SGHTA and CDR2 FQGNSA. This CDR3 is CASSLRSTGPVAKNIQYF. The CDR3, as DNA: TGTGCCAGCAGCTTAAGATCGACAGGGCCCGTAGCCAAAAACATTCAGTACTTC.

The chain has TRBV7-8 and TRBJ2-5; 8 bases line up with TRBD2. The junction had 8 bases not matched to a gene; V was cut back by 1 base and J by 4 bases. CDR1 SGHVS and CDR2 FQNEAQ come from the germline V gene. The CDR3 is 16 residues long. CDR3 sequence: CASSLGGPGGRETQYF. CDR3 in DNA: TGTGCCAGCAGCTTAGGCGGTCCGGGGGGGCGAGAGACCCAGTACTTC.

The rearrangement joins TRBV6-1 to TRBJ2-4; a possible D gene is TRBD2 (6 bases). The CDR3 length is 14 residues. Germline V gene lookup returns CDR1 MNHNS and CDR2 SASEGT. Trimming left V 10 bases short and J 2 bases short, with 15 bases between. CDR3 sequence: CATYPGETKNIQYF. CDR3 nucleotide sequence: TGTGCCACATACCCGGGAGAGACCAAAAACATTCAGTACTTC.

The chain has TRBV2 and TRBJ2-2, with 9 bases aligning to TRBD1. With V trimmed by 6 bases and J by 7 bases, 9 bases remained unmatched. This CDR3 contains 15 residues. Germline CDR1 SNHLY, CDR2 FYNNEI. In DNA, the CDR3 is TGTGCCAGCAGGGGAGACAGGGGGAGGAACGGGGAGCTGTTTTTT. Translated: CASRGDRGRNGELFF.